This T cell receptor (beta chain) originates from a study of CD8 T cells in Susac syndrome. Across the whole study: Patients with Susac syndrome, at blood draw, were therapy-naive, on corticosteroids, or on intravenous immunoglobulin alone. Findings and limits, study-wide: The Susac syndrome CD4+ T cell repertoires displayed no clonal expansion.

From blood CD8+ and CD4+ T cells, TCR beta sequences were generated. Points on this clonotype: Its specificity is not known.

A quantity of about 0.5 to 1 ug RNA underwent reverse transcription using random hexamers. TCRdb used MiXCR to reprocess the immunoSEQ multiplex PCR reads, holding one entry per CDR3 protein. In the table there are 150,000 to 200,000 distinct CDR3 sequences, 90% to 97% of which are singletons. Germline V lookup: CDR1 KGHSH, CDR2 LQKENI. The CDR3 is 13 residues long. V lost 8 bases to trimming and J lost 2 bases, with 11 bases between them. Sequencing was done on a sample of CD4+ T cells from PBMCs. This TCR was recovered from a human donor with Susac syndrome. The chain is built from TRBV18 and TRBJ2-3; D assignment may be TRBD1 or TRBD2 (6 bases each). The CDR3 sequence is CASGRGATDTQYF. CDR3 nucleotide sequence: TGTGCCAGCGGAAGGGGGGCCACAGATACGCAGTATTTT.